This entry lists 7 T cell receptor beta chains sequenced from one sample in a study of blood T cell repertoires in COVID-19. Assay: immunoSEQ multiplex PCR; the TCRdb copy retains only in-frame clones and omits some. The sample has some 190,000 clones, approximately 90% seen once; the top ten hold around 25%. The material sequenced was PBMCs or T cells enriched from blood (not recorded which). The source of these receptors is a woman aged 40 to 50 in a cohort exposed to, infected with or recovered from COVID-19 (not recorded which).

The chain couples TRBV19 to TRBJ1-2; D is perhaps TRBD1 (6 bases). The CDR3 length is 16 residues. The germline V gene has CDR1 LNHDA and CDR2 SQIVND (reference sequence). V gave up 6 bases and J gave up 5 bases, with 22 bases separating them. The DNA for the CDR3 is TGTGCCAGTAGCCATTCGGGAGGGGGACCCTTATATGGCTACACCTTC. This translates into CASSHSGGGPLYGYTF.

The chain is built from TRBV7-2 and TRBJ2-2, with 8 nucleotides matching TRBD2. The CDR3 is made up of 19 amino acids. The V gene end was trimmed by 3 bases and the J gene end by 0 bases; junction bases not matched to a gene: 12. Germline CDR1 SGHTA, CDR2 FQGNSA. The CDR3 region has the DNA TGTGCCAGCAGCTTCACCTTCTCTAGACTAGCGCCGAACACCGGGGAGCTGTTTTTT. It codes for CASSFTFSRLAPNTGELFF.

The CDR3 loop reads CASSYLGGSYNEQFF. The CDR3 bases are TGTGCCAGCAGTTACCTGGGGGGCTCCTACAATGAGCAGTTCTTC. V and J are TRBV6-5 and TRBJ2-1, with D perhaps TRBD2 (6 bases). The V end was cut by 2 bases, the J end by 0 bases, with 8 bases between. This CDR3 is built from 15 residues. The germline gives CDR1 MNHEY, CDR2 SVGAGI.

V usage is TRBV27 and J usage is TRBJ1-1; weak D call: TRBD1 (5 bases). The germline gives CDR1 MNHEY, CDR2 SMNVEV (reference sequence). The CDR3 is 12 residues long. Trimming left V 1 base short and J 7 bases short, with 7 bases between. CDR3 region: CASSLLGDEAFF. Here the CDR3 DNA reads TGTGCCAGCAGTTTATTAGGGGATGAAGCTTTCTTT.

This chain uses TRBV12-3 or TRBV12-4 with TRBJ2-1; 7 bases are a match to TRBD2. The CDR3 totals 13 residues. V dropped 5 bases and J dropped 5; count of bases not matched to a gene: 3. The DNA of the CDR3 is TGTGCCAGCAGTACGACTAGCCACAATGAGCAGTTCTTC. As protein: CASSTTSHNEQFF.

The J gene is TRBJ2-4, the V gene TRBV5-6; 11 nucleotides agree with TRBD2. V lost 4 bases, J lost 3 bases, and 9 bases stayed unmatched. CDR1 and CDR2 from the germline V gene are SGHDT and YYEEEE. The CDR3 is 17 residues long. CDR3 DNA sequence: TGTGCCAGCAGCATAACCGTACTAGCGGGGGTCAAAAACATTCAGTACTTC. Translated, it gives CASSITVLAGVKNIQYF.

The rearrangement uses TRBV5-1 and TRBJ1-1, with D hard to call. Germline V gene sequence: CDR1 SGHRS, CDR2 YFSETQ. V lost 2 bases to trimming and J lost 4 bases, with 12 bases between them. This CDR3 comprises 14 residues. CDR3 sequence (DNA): TGCGCCAGCAGCTTAGGCGCTCGGAGCACTGAAGCTTTCTTT. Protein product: CASSLGARSTEAFF.